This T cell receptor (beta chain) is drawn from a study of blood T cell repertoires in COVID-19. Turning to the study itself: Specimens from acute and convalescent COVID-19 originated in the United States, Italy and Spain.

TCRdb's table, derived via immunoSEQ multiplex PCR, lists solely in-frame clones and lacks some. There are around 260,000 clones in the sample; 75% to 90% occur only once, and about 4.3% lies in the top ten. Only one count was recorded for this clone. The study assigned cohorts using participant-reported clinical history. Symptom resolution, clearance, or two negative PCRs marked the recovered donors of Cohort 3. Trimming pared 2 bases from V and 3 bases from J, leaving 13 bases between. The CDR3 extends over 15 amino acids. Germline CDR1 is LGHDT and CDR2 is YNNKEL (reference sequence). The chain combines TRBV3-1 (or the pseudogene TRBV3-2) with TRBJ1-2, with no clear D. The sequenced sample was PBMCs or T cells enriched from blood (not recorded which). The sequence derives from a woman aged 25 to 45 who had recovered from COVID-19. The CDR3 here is CASSQTNTQYYGYTF. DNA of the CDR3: TGTGCCAGCAGCCAAACGAACACCCAGTACTATGGCTACACCTTC.